The present TCR beta chain was sequenced within a study of shared clonotypes between healthy human individuals. V was shortened by 3 bases and J by 6 bases, with 15 bases between the two germline ends. The germline V gene has CDR1 SGDLS and CDR2 YYNGEE. The CDR3 runs 15 residues. Every one of the donors was a Caucasian adult that lived in Nashville, Tennessee. The authors ran the assay at deep level. Clones were sequenced by immunoSEQ multiplex PCR, and TCRdb holds only the in-frame ones, with some missing. The repertoire holds about 2.4 million clones, with 80% to 95% as singletons. The study, taken as a whole, reports: Rarefaction analysis demonstrated incomplete sorted-subset sequencing notwithstanding large depth. It was anticipated that sequencing depth would influence how many clonotypes donors shared.

A remark on this clone: Its antigen is still unknown.

The sequence derives from a man aged 18 to 30 in good health. Some clones in this sample may be carry-over from other donors' samples. The chain is built from TRBV9 and TRBJ2-2, with D unresolved. Material: naive CD4+ T cells from PBMCs. Documented subset: CD45RA+ positively selected. CDR3 sequence reads: CASSDGHSIPGELFF. The CDR3 nucleotides are TGTGCCAGCAGCGACGGGCATAGTATCCCCGGGGAGCTGTTTTTT.